Listed below are T cell receptor beta chains from one sample, sequenced in a study of tumor and adjacent non-tumor tissue in lung cancer. Each CDR3 protein gets one entry after TCRdb re-called the multiplex PCR reads with MiXCR. The sample records 90,000 to 100,000 distinct CDR3 sequences, 80% being singletons. Sequencing used distant non-tumor lung tissue. The receptors derive from a man aged 55-75 years with small cell lung cancer. The conserved cysteine and the conserved F or W are not part of the CDR3 here. Fields, in order: J gene, V gene, clone size, D gene, CDR3 length, CDR3 protein. The D gene is left open where the match is weak. Not all rows give a size; the values are once, few, many and, for expanded clones, a class.

j_call: TRBJ2-1
v_call: TRBV6-5
clone_size: NA
d_call: TRBD2
cdr3_length: 12
cdr3_aa: ASRGLVGPNGQF

j_call: TRBJ2-7
v_call: TRBV7-6
clone_size: NA
d_call: TRBD2
cdr3_length: 14
cdr3_aa: ASSLGGGRALDEQY

j_call: TRBJ2-7
v_call: TRBV7-3
clone_size: NA
d_call: NA
cdr3_length: 11
cdr3_aa: ASSPEGGHEQY

j_call: TRBJ2-3
v_call: TRBV6-5
clone_size: many
d_call: TRBD2
cdr3_length: 13
cdr3_aa: ASSYVSSGSGTQY

j_call: TRBJ2-2
v_call: TRBV11-2
clone_size: once
d_call: NA
cdr3_length: 12
cdr3_aa: ASSTYMEVGELF

j_call: TRBJ2-1
v_call: TRBV4-1
clone_size: NA
d_call: TRBD2
cdr3_length: 15
cdr3_aa: ASSHGSASGLYDEQF

j_call: TRBJ2-5
v_call: TRBV12-5
clone_size: once
d_call: TRBD1
cdr3_length: 12
cdr3_aa: ANGLKGGLETKY

j_call: TRBJ2-2
v_call: TRBV12-5
clone_size: once
d_call: NA
cdr3_length: 11
cdr3_aa: AALDRNTGELF

j_call: TRBJ2-2
v_call: TRBV4-2
clone_size: NA
d_call: NA
cdr3_length: 14
cdr3_aa: AGSQDLRANTRELF

j_call: TRBJ2-6
v_call: TRBV12-3/TRBV12-4
clone_size: NA
d_call: NA
cdr3_length: 12
cdr3_aa: ASSLSSGVNVLT

j_call: TRBJ2-1
v_call: TRBV11-2
clone_size: medium-sized
d_call: NA
cdr3_length: 13
cdr3_aa: ASSLEPASYNEQF

j_call: TRBJ2-1
v_call: TRBV29-1
clone_size: NA
d_call: NA
cdr3_length: 11
cdr3_aa: SFEKGRGGEQF

j_call: TRBJ2-1
v_call: TRBV6-5
clone_size: NA
d_call: TRBD2
cdr3_length: 15
cdr3_aa: ASSYSNWGLADNVQF

j_call: TRBJ2-5
v_call: TRBV12-3/TRBV12-4
clone_size: NA
d_call: NA
cdr3_length: 9
cdr3_aa: ASSSAETQY

j_call: TRBJ2-2
v_call: TRBV29-1
clone_size: NA
d_call: NA
cdr3_length: 12
cdr3_aa: SATQFRNTGELF

j_call: TRBJ2-5
v_call: TRBV5-4
clone_size: once
d_call: TRBD1
cdr3_length: 15
cdr3_aa: ASSLVSGQGAAVTQY

j_call: TRBJ2-2
v_call: TRBV4-1
clone_size: NA
d_call: TRBD1
cdr3_length: 13
cdr3_aa: ASNSEGAYTGELF

j_call: TRBJ2-1
v_call: TRBV6-5
clone_size: NA
d_call: TRBD2
cdr3_length: 15
cdr3_aa: AISYSICRLADNEQF

j_call: TRBJ2-7
v_call: TRBV28
clone_size: NA
d_call: NA
cdr3_length: 12
cdr3_aa: ASSLTGNPYELY

j_call: TRBJ2-5
v_call: TRBV6-5
clone_size: NA
d_call: NA
cdr3_length: 13
cdr3_aa: ASSYSGGSEETQY

j_call: TRBJ2-3
v_call: TRBV10-2
clone_size: few
d_call: NA
cdr3_length: 10
cdr3_aa: AIYGPPNTQY

j_call: TRBJ1-2
v_call: TRBV4-2
clone_size: NA
d_call: NA
cdr3_length: 13
cdr3_aa: TSNQSLPGLLSNT

j_call: TRBJ2-1
v_call: TRBV11-2
clone_size: NA
d_call: TRBD1
cdr3_length: 15
cdr3_aa: VSSLEGMGQGRNEEF

j_call: TRBJ2-1
v_call: TRBV20-1
clone_size: NA
d_call: NA
cdr3_length: 9
cdr3_aa: STEQVNERF

j_call: TRBJ2-1
v_call: TRBV12-3/TRBV12-4
clone_size: NA
d_call: TRBD2
cdr3_length: 15
cdr3_aa: ASSLERLAGIGNEQF

j_call: TRBJ1-6
v_call: TRBV6-5
clone_size: many
d_call: TRBD1
cdr3_length: 14
cdr3_aa: ASRRDRTGKSSPLH

j_call: TRBJ2-1
v_call: TRBV7-9
clone_size: few
d_call: NA
cdr3_length: 13
cdr3_aa: ASSLASASYNEQF

j_call: TRBJ2-5
v_call: TRBV11-2
clone_size: NA
d_call: TRBD2
cdr3_length: 14
cdr3_aa: ASSLWLAEYQETQY

j_call: TRBJ2-1
v_call: TRBV29-1
clone_size: NA
d_call: TRBD2
cdr3_length: 13
cdr3_aa: SGAPLRGYQNDQF

j_call: TRBJ1-2
v_call: TRBV10-3
clone_size: NA
d_call: NA
cdr3_length: 12
cdr3_aa: AISESWQGSGYT

j_call: TRBJ2-2
v_call: TRBV6-1
clone_size: NA
d_call: NA
cdr3_length: 10
cdr3_aa: ASTSASGELF

j_call: TRBJ1-1
v_call: TRBV6-5
clone_size: NA
d_call: NA
cdr3_length: 10
cdr3_aa: ATGTWATEAF

j_call: TRBJ2-1
v_call: TRBV12-3/TRBV12-4
clone_size: once
d_call: TRBD2
cdr3_length: 13
cdr3_aa: ASSMTSGFYDEQF

j_call: TRBJ1-1
v_call: TRBV6-1
clone_size: NA
d_call: NA
cdr3_length: 13
cdr3_aa: ANRLDLAMNTEAF

j_call: TRBJ2-7
v_call: TRBV29-1
clone_size: NA
d_call: NA
cdr3_length: 10
cdr3_aa: SAWETSYEQC

j_call: TRBJ2-7
v_call: TRBV28
clone_size: NA
d_call: TRBD1
cdr3_length: 12
cdr3_aa: ANRTWTGAYEQY

j_call: TRBJ2-3
v_call: TRBV11-1
clone_size: NA
d_call: TRBD2
cdr3_length: 16
cdr3_aa: ASSSGLAGGPAADTQY

j_call: TRBJ2-2
v_call: TRBV12-3/TRBV12-4
clone_size: NA
d_call: TRBD1
cdr3_length: 13
cdr3_aa: ASKSTGGVHRELF

j_call: TRBJ2-5
v_call: TRBV6-6
clone_size: NA
d_call: TRBD1
cdr3_length: 14
cdr3_aa: ASSYSQWTGKETQY

j_call: TRBJ2-1
v_call: TRBV11-2
clone_size: NA
d_call: NA
cdr3_length: 15
cdr3_aa: ASSLLTAQCSYNELF

j_call: TRBJ2-7
v_call: TRBV28
clone_size: NA
d_call: NA
cdr3_length: 14
cdr3_aa: ASSREGRNRAYEQY

j_call: TRBJ2-2
v_call: TRBV4-1
clone_size: NA
d_call: NA
cdr3_length: 13
cdr3_aa: ANIRGMINTGELF

j_call: TRBJ1-2
v_call: TRBV6-2/TRBV6-3
clone_size: few
d_call: NA
cdr3_length: 11
cdr3_aa: ASSPAGFAGYT

j_call: TRBJ1-1
v_call: TRBV6-5
clone_size: NA
d_call: NA
cdr3_length: 13
cdr3_aa: AGSYSTMLNTEAF

j_call: TRBJ2-1
v_call: TRBV11-2
clone_size: NA
d_call: TRBD2
cdr3_length: 17
cdr3_aa: TSSSGGGTSGSIYNEHF

j_call: TRBJ2-7
v_call: TRBV29-1
clone_size: NA
d_call: TRBD1
cdr3_length: 13
cdr3_aa: SVGASGTGGDDQY

j_call: TRBJ2-3
v_call: TRBV12-3/TRBV12-4
clone_size: many
d_call: NA
cdr3_length: 11
cdr3_aa: ASSLAAGDTQY

j_call: TRBJ2-1
v_call: TRBV29-1
clone_size: NA
d_call: TRBD2
cdr3_length: 11
cdr3_aa: NAPGLAGLEQF

j_call: TRBJ2-1
v_call: TRBV12-5
clone_size: NA
d_call: TRBD2
cdr3_length: 14
cdr3_aa: PSGRGRGGSYNEQL

j_call: TRBJ2-3
v_call: TRBV6-1
clone_size: once
d_call: NA
cdr3_length: 16
cdr3_aa: ASSSLGAGLMDSEQQY

j_call: TRBJ1-1
v_call: TRBV25-1
clone_size: NA
d_call: NA
cdr3_length: 12
cdr3_aa: TSRGLERATEAF

j_call: TRBJ2-5
v_call: TRBV20-1
clone_size: NA
d_call: NA
cdr3_length: 11
cdr3_aa: SARDPISETQC

j_call: TRBJ1-4
v_call: TRBV12-3/TRBV12-4
clone_size: NA
d_call: TRBD1
cdr3_length: 14
cdr3_aa: ASSPAKGATNEKLF

j_call: TRBJ2-7
v_call: TRBV12-3/TRBV12-4
clone_size: NA
d_call: NA
cdr3_length: 12
cdr3_aa: ASGPRHGSYEQY

j_call: TRBJ2-1
v_call: TRBV11-1
clone_size: NA
d_call: TRBD2
cdr3_length: 16
cdr3_aa: ASSSESRTGGSGIEQF

j_call: TRBJ2-7
v_call: TRBV7-9
clone_size: NA
d_call: NA
cdr3_length: 6
cdr3_aa: VSAPGV

j_call: TRBJ1-1
v_call: TRBV4-2
clone_size: NA
d_call: NA
cdr3_length: 11
cdr3_aa: ASSQETYTEAF